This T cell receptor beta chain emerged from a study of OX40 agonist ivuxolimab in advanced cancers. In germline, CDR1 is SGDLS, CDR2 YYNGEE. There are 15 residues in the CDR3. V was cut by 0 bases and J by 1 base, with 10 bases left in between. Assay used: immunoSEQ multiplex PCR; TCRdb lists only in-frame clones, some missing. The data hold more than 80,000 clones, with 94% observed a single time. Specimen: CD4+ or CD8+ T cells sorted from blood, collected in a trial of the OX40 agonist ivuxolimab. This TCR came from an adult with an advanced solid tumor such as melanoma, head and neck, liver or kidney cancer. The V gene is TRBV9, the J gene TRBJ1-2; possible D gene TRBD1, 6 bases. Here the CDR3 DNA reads TGTGCCAGCAGCGTAGGGGGGGCAAATAACTATGGCTACACCTTC. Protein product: CASSVGGANNYGYTF.